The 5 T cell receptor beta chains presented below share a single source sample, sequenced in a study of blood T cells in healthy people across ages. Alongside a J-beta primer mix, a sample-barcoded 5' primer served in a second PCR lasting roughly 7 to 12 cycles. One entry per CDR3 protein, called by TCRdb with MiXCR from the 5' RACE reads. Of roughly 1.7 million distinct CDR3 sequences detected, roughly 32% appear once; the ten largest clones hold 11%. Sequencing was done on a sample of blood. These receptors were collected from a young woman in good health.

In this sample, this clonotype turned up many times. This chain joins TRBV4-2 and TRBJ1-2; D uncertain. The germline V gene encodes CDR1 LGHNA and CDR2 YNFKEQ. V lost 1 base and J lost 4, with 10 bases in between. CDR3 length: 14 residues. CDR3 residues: CASSQVGSGYGYTF. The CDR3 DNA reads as TGTGCCAGCAGCCAAGTTGGCAGTGGCTATGGCTACACCTTC.

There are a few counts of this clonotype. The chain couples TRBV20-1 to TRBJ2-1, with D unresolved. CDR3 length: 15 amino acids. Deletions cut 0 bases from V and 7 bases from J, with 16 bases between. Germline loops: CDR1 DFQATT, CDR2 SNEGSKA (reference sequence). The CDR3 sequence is CSARDTAAPGNEQFF. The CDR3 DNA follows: TGCAGTGCTAGAGATACGGCAGCCCCCGGGAATGAGCAGTTCTTC.

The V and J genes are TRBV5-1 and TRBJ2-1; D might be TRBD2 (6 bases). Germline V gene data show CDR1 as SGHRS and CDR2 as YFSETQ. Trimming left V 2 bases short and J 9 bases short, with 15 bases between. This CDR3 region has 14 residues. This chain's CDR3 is CASSFSSGKGEQFF. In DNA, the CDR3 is TGCGCCAGCAGCTTCAGTAGCGGAAAGGGTGAGCAGTTCTTC.

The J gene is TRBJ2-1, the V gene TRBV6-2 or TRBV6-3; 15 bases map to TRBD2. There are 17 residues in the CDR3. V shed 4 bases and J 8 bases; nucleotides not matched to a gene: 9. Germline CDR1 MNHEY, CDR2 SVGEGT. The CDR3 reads CASSSSGLAGGRDEQFF. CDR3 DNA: TGTGCCAGCAGTTCCTCGGGACTAGCGGGAGGTCGCGATGAGCAGTTCTTC.

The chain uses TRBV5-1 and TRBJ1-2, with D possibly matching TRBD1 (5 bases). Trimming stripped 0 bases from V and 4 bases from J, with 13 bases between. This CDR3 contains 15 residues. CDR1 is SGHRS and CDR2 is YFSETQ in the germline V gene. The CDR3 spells CASSLVFGAGYGYTF. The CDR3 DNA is TGCGCCAGCAGCTTGGTTTTCGGGGCGGGCTATGGCTACACCTTC.